In its sample, the clone carrying this TCR beta chain was seen a few times. The sample originates from a study of T cells in Graves' hyperthyroidism and ophthalmopathy. Amplification of TCR beta CDR3 regions was performed using RNA transcripts as template. The HTBI primer set served for first-round RT-PCR of the TCR CDR3. MiXCR, run by TCRdb on the multiplex PCR reads, gives a single entry per CDR3 protein. The sample shows around 420,000 distinct CDR3 sequences, 15% to 18% of them seen only once. Per germline, CDR1 WSHSY and CDR2 SAAADI. The CDR3 runs to 14 residues. The germline V and J ends were trimmed by 8 bases and 3 bases, with 16 bases remaining between them.

V and J are TRBV10-2 and TRBJ1-1; D is undetermined. Input material: blood. The TCR comes from a woman aged 18-30 years with Graves' hyperthyroidism. CDR3 loop: CASGSSRADTEAFF. The CDR3 nucleotides read TGCGCCAGCGGCTCCTCCCGCGCTGACACTGAAGCTTTCTTT.